This T cell receptor beta chain was retrieved from a study of vaccination and CD4 T cells after COVID-19 (dated by TCRdb to 2021 to 2024). A note on the overall study: Convalescent patients had a positive SARS-CoV-2 result on nasal swab PCR, and of these patients, several had mild disease and one had severe disease. The convalescent cohort included six males and four females, with two Hispanic individuals, seven Caucasians, two Asians and one multiracial person. In control cultures, a CEFX viral epitope pool was used as positive control, an HIV-1 Nef peptide pool was used as negative control, or no peptide was added. Post-COVID blood samples from convalescent patients were collected a median of roughly 100 days after diagnosis, with a range of about 35 to 161 days. Two doses of either the Pfizer-BioNTech BNT162b2 vaccine (n=8) or the Moderna mRNA-1273 vaccine (n=2) were administered to participants. The cultures were stimulated with overlapping spike peptide pools from SARS-CoV-2 and from the common cold coronaviruses HCoV-NL63, HCoV-OC43 and HCoV-229E. The spike-specific CD4+ TCR repertoire was compared before and after mRNA vaccination in approximately ten COVID-19 convalescent patients and several infection-naive healthy vaccine recipients. The time from the second vaccine dose to post-vaccine blood sampling had a median of roughly 72 days and ranged from roughly 12 to 250 days.

Remarks on this clonotype: Its cognate antigen has yet to be identified. No much larger clone exists at a distance of one base, and base qualities are not known.

CDR1 and CDR2 are read off the germline V gene as SGHVS and FNYEAQ. V lost 7 bases and J lost 6 bases; the stretch between them is 19 bases long. From its cysteine to its phenylalanine, the CDR3 spans 14 amino acids. Only the CDR3 region is kept as DNA, spanning 42 bases read in frame from base 1. The library was prepared using PCR. At the Johns Hopkins FTIC core, DNA from the cultured CD4+ T cells underwent TCR sequencing with the Oncomine TCR Beta short-read assay. The QIAamp micro DNA kit was used to extract genomic DNA from the cultured CD4+ T cells. The Oncomine TCR Beta libraries from cultured CD4+ T cells were pooled using unique dual indexes and then sequenced on an Illumina iSeq 100. The original pipeline was this. Non-productive sequences were filtered out, and CDR3s that did not start with C, did not end with F or W, or were shorter than 7 amino acids were discarded. The MANAFEST web application identified antigen-specific clonotypes by comparing peptide-stimulated wells against reference wells and other culture wells. To be called positive, a clone needed an FDR below 0.05, an odds ratio above 5, and a productive frequency above 0.1% in at least two of three replicate wells. Cross-reactive clonotypes were defined as significantly expanded in both SARS-CoV-2 spike wells and at least one common cold coronavirus spike condition. Similarity between CDR3 sequences was evaluated in R version 3.6.1 using Levenshtein distances (stringdist) and unrooted phylogenetic trees (ape). TCRdb reprocessed the public reads (quality trimming at Q25 with fastp, clone calling with MiXCR) and kept in-frame beta chains. Rows with a matching CDR3 protein are joined into one entry that keeps the most common DNA and genes. The V and J calls and clone size come from TCRdb's table, not from the authors' own analysis. The table for this sample lists 15,000 to 19,000 distinct CDR3 sequences; roughly two fifths of them were counted only once. The ten largest account for 20% to 25% of the sample.

In light of the paper, this sample's treatment or condition label describes: roughly 10-day PBMC culture with coronavirus spike peptide pools or control peptides (ViraFEST assay). The ViraFEST assay was used in the study, in which antigen-specific T cells were expanded with peptide pools and expanded clonotypes were subsequently identified by TCR sequencing. The positive SARS-CoV-2 PCR tests of the convalescent patients were dated from March to December 2020, before the Alpha, Beta and Delta variants emerged in the United States. Each well held more than 1.5 million PBMCs cultured in IMDM containing around 5% human AB serum and approximately 9.8 IU/ml IL-2, with 10 ug/ml peptide pools added. Half of the culture medium was replaced with fresh IL-2-containing medium on days 3 and 7. CD4+ T cells were isolated after 10 days of culture through negative selection using the EasySep CD4+ T cell isolation kit. Ficoll-Paque Plus gradient centrifugation was used to isolate PBMCs from whole blood, and the isolated PBMCs were then either used fresh or cryopreserved at -140C. Triplicate wells were generally used for each culture condition.

General findings and caveats noted by the study authors: The number of convalescent patients in the study was relatively small, and the study did not examine early timepoints following natural infection. An increase in the median number of SARS-CoV-2-reactive clonotypes from more than 20 after infection to 38 after vaccination was observed, but the change was not found to be significant. In convalescent patients, a median around 84% of post-vaccine SARS-CoV-2-reactive clones were detected only after vaccination, and vaccine-specific priming was suggested by this finding. Of the vaccine-specific clones in convalescent patients, 304 of 307, or nearly all, reacted only to SARS-CoV-2 spike and did not cross-react with common cold coronaviruses.

Recombination connected TRBV7-6 to TRBJ2-7, with no reliable assignment of the D segment. Source material: cultured CD4+ T cells from blood. This receptor was taken from a human donor with COVID-19. The DNA reads as follows: TGTGCCAGCACCCTTGGGGTCCTTAGTAGCGAGCAGTACTTC. Its translation reads: CASTLGVLSSEQYF.